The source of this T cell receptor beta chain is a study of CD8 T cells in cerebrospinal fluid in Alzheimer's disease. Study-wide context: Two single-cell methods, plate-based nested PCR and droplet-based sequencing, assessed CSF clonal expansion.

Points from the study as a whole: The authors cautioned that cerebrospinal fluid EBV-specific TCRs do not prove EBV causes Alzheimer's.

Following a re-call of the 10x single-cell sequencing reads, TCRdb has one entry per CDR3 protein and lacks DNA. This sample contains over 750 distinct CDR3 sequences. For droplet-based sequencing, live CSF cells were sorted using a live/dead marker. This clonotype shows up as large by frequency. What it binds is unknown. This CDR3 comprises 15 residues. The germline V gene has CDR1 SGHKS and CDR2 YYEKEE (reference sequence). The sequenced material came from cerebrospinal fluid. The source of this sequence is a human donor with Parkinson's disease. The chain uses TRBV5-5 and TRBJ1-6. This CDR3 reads CASSLEPATNSPLHF.